Listed below are T cell receptor beta chains from one sample, sequenced in a study of PD-1 blockade in mismatch repair-deficient tumors. Profiling relied on immunoSEQ multiplex PCR, and the TCRdb table lists in-frame clones only, not all of them. The table has tens of thousands of clones, less than 90% seen once. Here the sequenced sample was PBMCs, taken less than 7 weeks after starting pembrolizumab. The receptor set was obtained from an adult with mismatch repair-deficient cancer. Each CDR3 is given with its conserved first and last residue. A D gene is named only where the DNA matches it firmly. Expanded clones get a size class; other rows say once, few or many, or leave the size out.

len: 15; j_gene: TRBJ1-5; v_gene: TRBV28; d_gene: -; abundance: -; CDR3aa: CASRKGTFGNQPQHF; CDR3nt: TGTGCCAGCAGGAAAGGGACTTTTGGCAATCAGCCCCAGCATTTT
len: 15; j_gene: TRBJ2-5; v_gene: TRBV7-7; d_gene: -; abundance: -; CDR3aa: CASSLELAQKETQYF; CDR3nt: TGTGCCAGCAGCTTAGAGCTAGCGCAAAAAGAGACCCAGTACTTC
len: 15; j_gene: TRBJ2-7; v_gene: TRBV27; d_gene: -; abundance: few; CDR3aa: CASSLTVLASYEQYF; CDR3nt: TGTGCCAGCAGTCTAACAGTGCTCGCCTCCTACGAGCAGTACTTC
len: 15; j_gene: TRBJ2-5; v_gene: TRBV6-5; d_gene: TRBD1; abundance: -; CDR3aa: CASSPTRTGQGEQYF; CDR3nt: TGTGCCAGCAGTCCCACCCGAACCGGGCAGGGGGAGCAGTACTTC
len: 18; j_gene: TRBJ1-5; v_gene: TRBV7-9; d_gene: TRBD1; abundance: once; CDR3aa: CASSLGGTGWHSNQPQHF; CDR3nt: TGTGCCAGCAGCTTAGGCGGGACAGGGTGGCATAGCAATCAGCCCCAGCATTTT
len: 16; j_gene: TRBJ1-3; v_gene: TRBV19; d_gene: TRBD1; abundance: -; CDR3aa: CASSLGTGGLGNTIYF; CDR3nt: TGTGCCAGTAGTCTGGGGACAGGGGGTCTTGGAAACACCATATATTTT
len: 13; j_gene: TRBJ2-7; v_gene: TRBV5-1; d_gene: -; abundance: -; CDR3aa: CASSLLIPYEQYF; CDR3nt: TGCGCCAGCAGCTTGTTAATCCCCTACGAGCAGTACTTC
len: 16; j_gene: TRBJ2-3; v_gene: TRBV28; d_gene: -; abundance: -; CDR3aa: CASSLGRGMSTDTQYF; CDR3nt: TGTGCCAGCAGTTTAGGTCGGGGAATGAGCACAGATACGCAGTATTTT
len: 15; j_gene: TRBJ2-1; v_gene: TRBV6-5; d_gene: TRBD1; abundance: -; CDR3aa: CASRTDRGAYNEQFF; CDR3nt: TGTGCCAGCAGAACGGACAGGGGGGCCTACAATGAGCAGTTCTTC
len: 15; j_gene: TRBJ1-3; v_gene: TRBV11-3; d_gene: -; abundance: -; CDR3aa: CASSLGVVSGNTIYF; CDR3nt: TGTGCCAGCAGCTTAGGAGTCGTCTCTGGAAACACCATATATTTT
len: 13; j_gene: TRBJ2-5; v_gene: TRBV30; d_gene: -; abundance: once; CDR3aa: CAWSRAKGETQYF; CDR3nt: TGTGCCTGGAGTCGCGCTAAGGGGGAGACCCAGTACTTC
len: 14; j_gene: TRBJ1-1; v_gene: TRBV2; d_gene: -; abundance: -; CDR3aa: CASILRRDGTEAFF; CDR3nt: TGTGCCAGCATCCTCAGACGGGATGGGACTGAAGCTTTCTTT
len: 15; j_gene: TRBJ2-7; v_gene: TRBV5-1; d_gene: -; abundance: medium-sized; CDR3aa: CASSLVLAQSDEQYF; CDR3nt: TGCGCCAGCAGCTTGGTACTAGCCCAGTCAGACGAGCAGTACTTC
len: 15; j_gene: TRBJ2-1; v_gene: TRBV5-4; d_gene: TRBD2; abundance: -; CDR3aa: CASSSTSGAQNEQFF; CDR3nt: TGTGCCAGCAGCTCGACTAGCGGTGCACAGAATGAGCAGTTCTTC
len: 13; j_gene: TRBJ1-1; v_gene: TRBV18; d_gene: TRBD1; abundance: -; CDR3aa: CASSATGGTEAFF; CDR3nt: TGTGCCAGCTCAGCAACAGGGGGCACTGAAGCTTTCTTT
len: 13; j_gene: TRBJ1-2; v_gene: TRBV6-1; d_gene: TRBD1; abundance: -; CDR3aa: CASSDGTVYGYTF; CDR3nt: TGTGCCAGCAGTGACGGGACAGTATATGGCTACACCTTC
len: 11; j_gene: TRBJ2-5; v_gene: TRBV18; d_gene: -; abundance: -; CDR3aa: CASSIEETQYF; CDR3nt: TGTGCCAGCTCAATCGAAGAGACCCAGTACTTC
len: 14; j_gene: TRBJ1-2; v_gene: TRBV5-1; d_gene: -; abundance: -; CDR3aa: CASSREPPNYGYTF; CDR3nt: TGCGCCAGCAGTAGGGAGCCCCCTAACTATGGCTACACCTTC
len: 14; j_gene: TRBJ1-1; v_gene: TRBV19; d_gene: -; abundance: -; CDR3aa: CASREGRYRTEAFF; CDR3nt: TGTGCCAGTAGAGAGGGGAGGTATCGGACTGAAGCTTTCTTT
len: 16; j_gene: TRBJ2-1; v_gene: TRBV28; d_gene: TRBD1; abundance: -; CDR3aa: CASSTYRQGGYNEQFF; CDR3nt: TGTGCCAGCAGTACTTACAGACAGGGGGGTTACAATGAGCAGTTCTTC
len: 14; j_gene: TRBJ1-1; v_gene: TRBV30; d_gene: -; abundance: few; CDR3aa: CAWRGHLPNTEAFF; CDR3nt: TGTGCCTGGAGGGGACACCTACCGAACACTGAAGCTTTCTTT
len: 15; j_gene: TRBJ2-1; v_gene: TRBV11-3; d_gene: TRBD1; abundance: -; CDR3aa: CASSLDRTGYNEQFF; CDR3nt: TGTGCCAGCAGCTTAGATAGGACAGGCTACAATGAGCAGTTCTTC
len: 15; j_gene: TRBJ1-5; v_gene: TRBV19; d_gene: -; abundance: -; CDR3aa: CASSNTGYSNQPQHF; CDR3nt: TGTGCCAGTAGTAATACAGGGTATAGCAATCAGCCCCAGCATTTT
len: 14; j_gene: TRBJ2-2; v_gene: TRBV5-1; d_gene: -; abundance: -; CDR3aa: CASSSLGLTGELFF; CDR3nt: TGCGCCAGCAGCTCTCTAGGACTGACCGGGGAGCTGTTTTTT
len: 13; j_gene: TRBJ2-1; v_gene: TRBV30; d_gene: -; abundance: -; CDR3aa: CAWSESSYNEQFF; CDR3nt: TGTGCCTGGAGTGAGAGCTCCTACAATGAGCAGTTCTTC
len: 14; j_gene: TRBJ2-7; v_gene: TRBV4-2; d_gene: -; abundance: -; CDR3aa: CASSQVETRSEQYF; CDR3nt: TGTGCCAGCAGCCAAGTCGAGACTAGGAGCGAGCAGTACTTC
len: 14; j_gene: TRBJ1-5; v_gene: TRBV21-1; d_gene: -; abundance: -; CDR3aa: CASSTRDDNQPQHF; CDR3nt: TGTGCCAGCAGCACCAGGGATGACAATCAGCCCCAGCATTTT
len: 14; j_gene: TRBJ2-5; v_gene: TRBV5-8; d_gene: -; abundance: -; CDR3aa: CASSLMVAGETQYF; CDR3nt: TGTGCCAGCAGCTTGATGGTAGCTGGGGAGACCCAGTACTTC
len: 14; j_gene: TRBJ2-7; v_gene: TRBV5-3; d_gene: TRBD1; abundance: -; CDR3aa: CARYYRTGAYEQYF; CDR3nt: TGTGCCAGATACTACCGGACAGGGGCCTACGAGCAGTACTTC
len: 15; j_gene: TRBJ1-2; v_gene: TRBV28; d_gene: -; abundance: -; CDR3aa: CASSLPGRGNYGYTF; CDR3nt: TGTGCCAGCAGTCTCCCCGGCAGGGGTAACTATGGCTACACCTTC
len: 17; j_gene: TRBJ2-7; v_gene: TRBV14; d_gene: TRBD2; abundance: -; CDR3aa: CASSRNLGGLAGYEQYF; CDR3nt: TGTGCCAGCAGCAGGAATTTAGGAGGACTAGCGGGGTACGAGCAGTACTTC
len: 17; j_gene: TRBJ2-1; v_gene: TRBV19; d_gene: TRBD2; abundance: -; CDR3aa: CASRTSRASGSYNEQFF; CDR3nt: TGTGCCAGTAGAACGTCCCGGGCTAGCGGGTCCTACAATGAGCAGTTCTTC
len: 14; j_gene: TRBJ2-1; v_gene: TRBV9; d_gene: TRBD2; abundance: -; CDR3aa: CASSRTSGWNEQFF; CDR3nt: TGTGCCAGCAGTCGGACTAGCGGGTGGAATGAGCAGTTCTTC
len: 14; j_gene: TRBJ2-7; v_gene: TRBV30; d_gene: -; abundance: -; CDR3aa: CAWSVRGSPYEQYF; CDR3nt: TGTGCCTGGAGTGTACGGGGGTCCCCTTACGAGCAGTACTTC
len: 16; j_gene: TRBJ2-2; v_gene: TRBV13; d_gene: -; abundance: -; CDR3aa: CASSLDGGANTGELFF; CDR3nt: TGTGCCAGCAGCTTAGACGGAGGCGCGAACACCGGGGAGCTGTTTTTT
len: 15; j_gene: TRBJ2-3; v_gene: TRBV7-2; d_gene: -; abundance: -; CDR3aa: CASSLTGSGRDTQYF; CDR3nt: TGTGCCAGCAGCTTAACCGGGAGTGGTCGAGATACGCAGTATTTT
len: 15; j_gene: TRBJ1-2; v_gene: TRBV19; d_gene: TRBD1; abundance: -; CDR3aa: CASTPDRGVGYGYTF; CDR3nt: TGTGCCAGTACCCCTGACAGGGGCGTCGGCTATGGCTACACCTTC
len: 16; j_gene: TRBJ2-7; v_gene: TRBV18; d_gene: -; abundance: -; CDR3aa: CASSPEAAYYSYEQYF; CDR3nt: TGTGCCAGCTCACCAGAAGCAGCTTACTACTCCTACGAGCAGTACTTC
len: 15; j_gene: TRBJ2-2; v_gene: TRBV6-5; d_gene: TRBD2; abundance: -; CDR3aa: CASKTTSGSHGELFF; CDR3nt: TGTGCCAGCAAGACTACTAGCGGGAGCCACGGGGAGCTGTTTTTT
len: 15; j_gene: TRBJ2-7; v_gene: TRBV9; d_gene: TRBD1; abundance: once; CDR3aa: CASSSGQLSSYEQYF; CDR3nt: TGTGCCAGCAGTTCGGGACAGTTAAGCTCCTACGAGCAGTACTTC
len: 13; j_gene: TRBJ1-2; v_gene: TRBV28; d_gene: TRBD1; abundance: once; CDR3aa: CASSPVDRDGYTF; CDR3nt: TGTGCCAGCAGTCCGGTGGACAGGGATGGCTACACCTTC
len: 15; j_gene: TRBJ2-7; v_gene: TRBV7-6; d_gene: TRBD2; abundance: few; CDR3aa: CASSPTSGINYEQYF; CDR3nt: TGTGCCAGCAGCCCCACTAGCGGGATCAACTACGAGCAGTACTTC
len: 16; j_gene: TRBJ1-1; v_gene: TRBV5-1; d_gene: TRBD1; abundance: -; CDR3aa: CASSSGQGAINTEAFF; CDR3nt: TGCGCCAGCAGCTCGGGACAGGGGGCAATAAACACTGAAGCTTTCTTT
len: 15; j_gene: TRBJ2-7; v_gene: TRBV7-3; d_gene: TRBD1; abundance: -; CDR3aa: CASSFGTGMPYEQYF; CDR3nt: TGTGCCAGCAGCTTCGGGACAGGGATGCCCTACGAGCAGTACTTC
len: 11; j_gene: TRBJ2-3; v_gene: TRBV29-1; d_gene: -; abundance: once; CDR3aa: CSVEDVDTQYF; CDR3nt: TGCAGCGTTGAAGACGTAGATACGCAGTATTTT
len: 16; j_gene: TRBJ2-1; v_gene: TRBV7-9; d_gene: TRBD2; abundance: -; CDR3aa: CASSLLWGLAVAEQFF; CDR3nt: TGTGCCAGCAGCTTATTATGGGGACTAGCGGTTGCTGAGCAGTTCTTC
len: 14; j_gene: TRBJ1-4; v_gene: TRBV27; d_gene: -; abundance: few; CDR3aa: CASSFGAGNEKLFF; CDR3nt: TGTGCCAGCAGTTTTGGGGCTGGTAATGAAAAACTGTTTTTT
len: 11; j_gene: TRBJ1-1; v_gene: TRBV28; d_gene: -; abundance: once; CDR3aa: CASSFYTEAFF; CDR3nt: TGTGCCAGCAGTTTCTACACTGAAGCTTTCTTT
len: 15; j_gene: TRBJ1-3; v_gene: TRBV19; d_gene: TRBD1; abundance: -; CDR3aa: CASSTPGGERNTIYF; CDR3nt: TGTGCCAGTAGTACCCCAGGGGGTGAGAGAAACACCATATATTTT
len: 15; j_gene: TRBJ2-3; v_gene: TRBV25-1; d_gene: -; abundance: -; CDR3aa: CASSEGRYGTDTQYF; CDR3nt: TGTGCCAGCAGTGAAGGGAGGTACGGCACAGATACGCAGTATTTT
len: 14; j_gene: TRBJ2-2; v_gene: TRBV6-6; d_gene: TRBD1; abundance: -; CDR3aa: CASSPTGVTGELFF; CDR3nt: TGTGCCAGCAGTCCGACAGGGGTCACCGGGGAGCTGTTTTTT
len: 16; j_gene: TRBJ2-7; v_gene: TRBV11-2; d_gene: TRBD1; abundance: -; CDR3aa: CASSLRTGAQTLRQYF; CDR3nt: TGTGCCAGCAGCTTACGGACAGGAGCCCAAACCCTACGGCAGTACTTC
len: 15; j_gene: TRBJ2-5; v_gene: TRBV7-3; d_gene: -; abundance: -; CDR3aa: CASSLQTGEQETQYF; CDR3nt: TGTGCCAGCAGCCTCCAGACAGGAGAACAAGAGACCCAGTACTTC